The entry that follows covers one TCR beta chain sequence. This clonotype came up many times. Its antigen is not yet known. No qualities accompany the bases; no much larger clone lies one base away. cDNA was synthesized by template-switch 5'RACE using a primer with a 10-nucleotide random unique molecular identifier that tagged each TCR transcript. Over 180 million TCR-beta sequences, covering 15-18 subjects, were produced in each sequencing run. The RNeasy kit was used for extraction of total RNA. The KAPA Real-time Library Amplification kit was used to amplify TCR-beta VDJ regions with primers targeting the TCR constant region and the 5'RACE anchor. Sample indexes and Illumina adaptors were added in a first PCR, and a second PCR then increased library yield. After Ampure bead purification, the TCR product of roughly 650 bp was size-selected on a 2% E-gel SizeSelection system. Before pooling, library quality was assessed on a Bioanalyzer, concentration was determined with Qubit, and library quantification was performed with the Kapa Library Quantification kit. An Illumina HiSeq 2500 was used to sequence the libraries paired-end at 2 x 150 bp. To increase sequence diversity, about 23-32% phiX was spiked into each library pool. In the authors' own workflow: Quality-filtered reads were processed with the UMI-based MiGEC pipeline, and over 90% of raw TCR sequences were removed by the MiGEC pipeline during error correction. VDJ genes were aligned to IMGT germline references, and each clonotype was defined by a unique CDR3 amino acid sequence together with V-J genes. Clonal expansion, Shannon diversity and CDR3 relatedness (CalcPairwiseDistances, ClusterSamples) were evaluated with VDJtools, and phylogenetic trees were built with CLCbio workbench. A clone was classed as expanded if it had 8 or more unique UMIs, a cutoff based on coefficient-of-variation modelling across technical triplicates. Using fastp trimming at Q25 and MiXCR clonotype assembly, TCRdb reanalyzed the public sequencing data and kept in-frame beta chains. Each entry merges the rows of one CDR3 protein and shows their most common DNA and genes. TCRdb assigned the V and J calls; the authors' analysis was not used. This sample comprises about 120,000 distinct CDR3 sequences, 3% to 3.5% of them detected only once. The biggest ten clones account for 1.3% of the sample.

The sample originates from a study of neurological immune-mediated disorders (dated by TCRdb to the late 2010s). In terms of the full investigation: Among the approximately 34 multiple sclerosis patients, 31 had relapsing-remitting MS and 3 had secondary progressive MS. Using UMI-based sequencing, the study compared peripheral blood TCR-beta repertoires from patients with HTLV-I-associated myelopathy (HAM/TSP), patients with multiple sclerosis, and healthy controls. The roughly 110 TCR-beta libraries covered PBMC samples along with longitudinal samples, technical triplicates, and paired sorted CD4+ and CD8+ T-cell subsets. Of the roughly 70 subjects in the cohort, about 15 were HAM/TSP patients, about 34 were multiple sclerosis patients, and around 20 were healthy controls. The full study reports these points: No identical CDR3 amino acid sequences were found to be shared among expanded clones across subjects, suggesting that TCR-beta repertoires were private in all groups. No association of the MS cluster with clinical or MRI features was observed, and the need for larger cohorts was stated by the authors. Phylogenetic analysis grouped repertoires from 18 of 34 MS patients into a cluster of related CDR3 sequences, suggesting a possible repertoire-level signature. TCR clonal expansion was highest in HAM/TSP patients and lowest in MS patients, with MS patients falling below even healthy controls.

For unsorted PBMC libraries, 2 million PBMCs were used after storage in RNAlater at -80 degrees C until RNA extraction. The multiple sclerosis patients were enrolled in a US clinical protocol that evaluated disease progression with magnetic resonance imaging. Peripheral blood was subjected to Ficoll-Hypaque density gradient centrifugation to isolate PBMCs, which were then cryopreserved in liquid nitrogen. CDR1 is given as LGHNA and CDR2 as YSLEER, both from the germline V gene. The CDR3 holds 15 amino acids from the cysteine to the phenylalanine. Left in the record is the CDR3 DNA by itself, 45 bases read in frame from the first base. At the junction V is shortened by 0 bases and J by 5 bases, with 13 bases in between.

This clonotype was sampled from a woman younger than 45 with multiple sclerosis. Input material: PBMCs. Recombination linked TRBV4-3 to TRBJ1-2; TRBD1 is perhaps the D gene, given 5 matching bases. The nucleotide sequence is given as TGCGCCAGCAGCCAAGATCGTGGGCAGGGATATGGCTACACCTTC. The translation is CASSQDRGQGYGYTF.